This T cell receptor beta chain is from a study of blood T cells in healthy people across ages. The overall study: About one barcoded beta molecule per two T cells was the capture yield of template switching.

The CDR3 has 18 amino acids. The germline V gene has CDR1 MNHEY and CDR2 SVGAGI. Broader study findings: Unsorted PBMC input precluded a conclusive naive versus antigen-experienced comparison. A strong correlation was found between TCR beta diversity and the percentage of naive T cells.

Worth noting for this clonotype: The antigen remains unidentified. A read error may produce the germline difference seen at one junction end.

The use of a sample-barcoded 5' primer and a J-beta primer mix characterized a second PCR of about 6 to 12 cycles. Every cDNA was tagged by a template-switch adaptor with 12 random nucleotides. TCRdb reanalysed the 5' RACE reads using MiXCR and keeps one entry per CDR3 protein. The sample shows about 1.7 million distinct CDR3 sequences, roughly 27% of them seen only once. This sequence was found in a woman between 25 and 40 years old in good health. Sequenced sample: blood. The chain has TRBV6-5 and TRBJ2-1, with 9 bases aligning to TRBD2. The CDR3 protein is CASSYGGGARGSYSEQFF. CDR3 DNA sequence: TGTGCCAGCAGTTACGGCGGGGGGGCAAGGGGCTCCTACAGTGAGCAGTTCTTC.